A selection of T cell receptor beta chains follows, all from one sample in a study of T cells in Graves' hyperthyroidism and ophthalmopathy. TCRdb independently ran MiXCR on the multiplex PCR reads; one entry per CDR3 protein. The table lists hundreds of thousands of distinct CDR3 sequences, more than 11% of them singletons. Sequencing input: blood. These receptors were collected from a woman in her 30s with Graves' hyperthyroidism that later progressed to Graves' ophthalmopathy. The conserved cysteine and the conserved F or W are not part of the CDR3 here. Each record gives: V gene, J gene, CDR3 protein.

>TRBV6-1|TRBJ1-2
ASSDADGDGYT
>TRBV6-1|TRBJ2-2
ASSDSPAPEGTGELF
>TRBV9|TRBJ2-5
ASSVGPGEGKETQY
>TRBV12-3/TRBV12-4|TRBJ2-3
ASTLRAGDTQY
>TRBV20-1|TRBJ1-1
SASRSTGRTEAF
>TRBV9|TRBJ2-5
ASSGRAGETQY
>TRBV20-1|TRBJ2-7
SAPDGLAGGGYEQY
>TRBV7-9|TRBJ2-1
ASSQKAGGSYNEQF
>TRBV28|TRBJ2-2
ATAPRGLSPSWDGELF
>TRBV3-1|TRBJ1-5
ASSQDSGTGRTQPQH
>TRBV27|TRBJ1-5
ASRGLAGGGGQPQH
>TRBV12-3/TRBV12-4|TRBJ1-2
ASSLRSNYGYT
>TRBV18|TRBJ2-1
ASSPLAPSGVLEQF
>TRBV6-1|TRBJ1-5
ASTALGRNQPQH
>TRBV10-3|TRBJ2-7
AISSLAGQSYEQY
>TRBV7-9|TRBJ2-1
ASSPRPGTQYNEQF
>TRBV28|TRBJ2-1
ASSLWTPNYNEQF
>TRBV5-1|TRBJ1-1
ASSLRTGRAEAF
>TRBV7-2|TRBJ2-2
ASSRMDRGVGTGELF
>TRBV7-6|TRBJ2-1
ASTRFSGGYNEQF
>TRBV24-1|TRBJ2-1
ATSVAQGGLDREQF
>TRBV27|TRBJ2-1
ASSPIQKYNEQF
>TRBV12-3/TRBV12-4|TRBJ2-1
ASSDRAAEQF
>TRBV27|TRBJ2-7
ASTASATYEQY
>TRBV9|TRBJ2-1
ASSADSYNEQF
>TRBV20-1|TRBJ2-7
SAILGLAGIRSSYEQY
>TRBV30|TRBJ1-3
AWKAGGGNTIY
>TRBV7-2|TRBJ2-2
ASSSGASYAGELF
>TRBV5-1|TRBJ1-1
ASSRRKGGGTEAF
>TRBV11-2|TRBJ2-2
ASSLDYNTGELF
>TRBV20-1|TRBJ2-3
SALENRGRTDTQY
>TRBV5-4|TRBJ1-1
ASSSPMGENTEAF
>TRBV6-1|TRBJ2-2
ASSYAQDLGNTGELF